This is a list of T cell receptor beta chains from one sample in a study of cytomegalovirus exposure and HLA in healthy donors. Method: immunoSEQ multiplex PCR; TCRdb's copy keeps in-frame clones and lacks some. Of about 120,000 clones detected, 80% appear once; the ten largest clones hold over 2.5%. The specimen was PBMCs. The source is a male donor in good health and CMV-seronegative. The CDR3 runs from the conserved cysteine through the conserved F or W. Each record gives: J gene, V gene, clone size, D gene, CDR3 DNA, CDR3 protein. D genes are given only for firm matches. Expanded clones get a size class; other rows say once, few or many, or leave the size out.

j_gene: TRBJ2-4; v_gene: TRBV7-9; abundance: -; d_gene: TRBD2; CDR3nt: TGTGCCAGCAGCTTAGCGGCGCGGGGGATGCAAAACAGTCAGTACTTC; CDR3aa: CASSLAARGMQNSQYF
j_gene: TRBJ1-5; v_gene: TRBV2; abundance: -; d_gene: TRBD1; CDR3nt: TGTGCCAGCAGTGGACAGGGGGGGAATCAGCCCCAGCATTTT; CDR3aa: CASSGQGGNQPQHF
j_gene: TRBJ2-5; v_gene: TRBV15; abundance: -; d_gene: -; CDR3nt: TGTGCCACCAGCAGAGTACCAGGGCAAGAGACCCAGTACTCCAAGTACTTC; CDR3aa: CATSRVPGQETQYSKYF
j_gene: TRBJ2-7; v_gene: TRBV7-8; abundance: -; d_gene: -; CDR3nt: TGTGCCAGCAGCTTAGGTCAGGGGATTTACGAGCAGTACTTC; CDR3aa: CASSLGQGIYEQYF
j_gene: TRBJ2-7; v_gene: TRBV5-1; abundance: -; d_gene: TRBD1; CDR3nt: TGCGCCAGCAGCCCTATTGGGACAGGGCACGAGCAGTACTTC; CDR3aa: CASSPIGTGHEQYF
j_gene: TRBJ2-1; v_gene: TRBV6-5; abundance: -; d_gene: TRBD1; CDR3nt: TGTGCCAGCAGAGCACAGGGGGTCAATGAGCAGTTCTTC; CDR3aa: CASRAQGVNEQFF
j_gene: TRBJ2-3; v_gene: TRBV5-6; abundance: -; d_gene: -; CDR3nt: TGTGCCAGCAGCTTGGGGTTTCTGTCCCTCAGGATACAGTATTTT; CDR3aa: CASSLGFLSLRIQYF
j_gene: TRBJ2-3; v_gene: TRBV10-1; abundance: -; d_gene: TRBD1; CDR3nt: TGCGCCACCGGGACAGGGGGCTTGGGCACAGATACGCAGTATTTT; CDR3aa: CATGTGGLGTDTQYF
j_gene: TRBJ1-6; v_gene: TRBV5-1; abundance: -; d_gene: -; CDR3nt: TGCGCCAGCAGCTCAGGTGTAAATTCACCCCTCCACTTT; CDR3aa: CASSSGVNSPLHF
j_gene: TRBJ1-3; v_gene: TRBV15; abundance: -; d_gene: -; CDR3nt: TGTGCCACCAGCGACCGGGACAACTCTGGAAACACCATATATTTT; CDR3aa: CATSDRDNSGNTIYF
j_gene: TRBJ1-1; v_gene: TRBV7-2; abundance: once; d_gene: -; CDR3nt: TGTGCCAGCAGCCTAGGTGGCGGGATGAACACTGAAGCTTTCTTT; CDR3aa: CASSLGGGMNTEAFF
j_gene: TRBJ2-3; v_gene: TRBV4-1; abundance: -; d_gene: -; CDR3nt: TGCGCCAGCAGCCAAAGCGAGGGCGGAGATACGCAGTACTTT; CDR3aa: CASSQSEGGDTQYF
j_gene: TRBJ2-1; v_gene: TRBV11-2; abundance: -; d_gene: TRBD2; CDR3nt: TGTGCCAGCAGCTTAGGGGGTAGCGGGGGATACAATGAGCAGTTCTTC; CDR3aa: CASSLGGSGGYNEQFF
j_gene: TRBJ2-2; v_gene: TRBV5-4; abundance: -; d_gene: -; CDR3nt: TGTGCCAGCAGCTTGAGCGGGAACACCGGGGAGCTGTTTTTT; CDR3aa: CASSLSGNTGELFF
j_gene: TRBJ2-3; v_gene: TRBV10-1; abundance: -; d_gene: TRBD2; CDR3nt: TGCGCCAGCAGTGACACTAGCGGGACCACAGATACGCAGTATTTT; CDR3aa: CASSDTSGTTDTQYF
j_gene: TRBJ2-3; v_gene: TRBV27; abundance: -; d_gene: TRBD1; CDR3nt: TGTGCCAGCAGCTTACAGGGGAATACGCAGTATTTT; CDR3aa: CASSLQGNTQYF
j_gene: TRBJ1-1; v_gene: TRBV5-1; abundance: -; d_gene: -; CDR3nt: TGCGCCAGCAGCTACGAGCTAGGGAACACTGAAGCTTTCTTT; CDR3aa: CASSYELGNTEAFF
j_gene: TRBJ1-4; v_gene: TRBV28; abundance: -; d_gene: TRBD1; CDR3nt: TGTGCCAGCAGTCTTAGACAGGGCAGAACTAATGAAAAACTGTTTTTT; CDR3aa: CASSLRQGRTNEKLFF
j_gene: TRBJ1-1; v_gene: TRBV11-3; abundance: -; d_gene: -; CDR3nt: TGTGCCAGCAGCTTAGGGGGGCCAGTCGCTGAAGCTTTCTTT; CDR3aa: CASSLGGPVAEAFF
j_gene: TRBJ2-3; v_gene: TRBV5-4; abundance: -; d_gene: TRBD2; CDR3nt: TGTGCCAGCAGCTTGGTGGTTAGCGGGGGGCATGGAGATACGCAGTATTTT; CDR3aa: CASSLVVSGGHGDTQYF
j_gene: TRBJ2-4; v_gene: TRBV19; abundance: -; d_gene: TRBD2; CDR3nt: TGTGCCAGTGCCACCGGGACTAGCTTGAACATTCAGTACTTC; CDR3aa: CASATGTSLNIQYF
j_gene: TRBJ2-4; v_gene: TRBV12-1; abundance: -; d_gene: -; CDR3nt: TGTGCCAGCAGCTTTAGCGGGAAAAGGGCCAAAAACAGTCAGTACTTC; CDR3aa: CASSFSGKRAKNSQYF
j_gene: TRBJ2-3; v_gene: TRBV7-7; abundance: few; d_gene: -; CDR3nt: TGTGCCAGCAGCCCCGAATGGCGGGCAGATACGCAGTATTTT; CDR3aa: CASSPEWRADTQYF
j_gene: TRBJ1-2; v_gene: TRBV6-5; abundance: few; d_gene: -; CDR3nt: TGTGCCAGCAGTTACGGGCAGGCCTCAGGGGGCTACACCTTC; CDR3aa: CASSYGQASGGYTF
j_gene: TRBJ2-4; v_gene: TRBV29-1; abundance: -; d_gene: -; CDR3nt: TGCAGCGTTGAAGGGGAGGGGGATTGGAACATTCAGTACTTC; CDR3aa: CSVEGEGDWNIQYF
j_gene: TRBJ2-1; v_gene: TRBV6-5; abundance: -; d_gene: TRBD1; CDR3nt: TGTGCCAGCAGGGCCAGGGGGTACACAAACAATGAGCAGTTCTTC; CDR3aa: CASRARGYTNNEQFF
j_gene: TRBJ2-7; v_gene: TRBV19; abundance: -; d_gene: TRBD1; CDR3nt: TGTGCCAGTAGTAAAGGGACAGGGGCTACCTACGAGCAGTACTTC; CDR3aa: CASSKGTGATYEQYF
j_gene: TRBJ1-5; v_gene: TRBV7-9; abundance: once; d_gene: TRBD1; CDR3nt: TGTGCCAGCAGCGATGGGACAGGGAGGGCTCAGCCCCAGCATTTT; CDR3aa: CASSDGTGRAQPQHF
j_gene: TRBJ2-1; v_gene: TRBV7-8; abundance: few; d_gene: TRBD1; CDR3nt: TGTGCCAGCAGCTTAGGGTTCTCCAGGGGGCCATTCAATGAGCAGTTCTTC; CDR3aa: CASSLGFSRGPFNEQFF
j_gene: TRBJ1-1; v_gene: TRBV30; abundance: few; d_gene: -; CDR3nt: TGTGCCTGGAGTACAAGGAACACTGAAGCTTTCTTT; CDR3aa: CAWSTRNTEAFF
j_gene: TRBJ1-2; v_gene: TRBV7-9; abundance: -; d_gene: -; CDR3nt: TGTGCCAGCAGCGCAGAAGCGTCGGGTGGCTACACCTTC; CDR3aa: CASSAEASGGYTF
j_gene: TRBJ2-7; v_gene: TRBV30; abundance: -; d_gene: -; CDR3nt: TGTGCCTGGAGCATGCAGGGGACGGGCGAGCAGTACTTC; CDR3aa: CAWSMQGTGEQYF
j_gene: TRBJ2-2; v_gene: TRBV4-1; abundance: -; d_gene: TRBD1; CDR3nt: TGCGCCAGCAGCCCGGACAGGGGTAACACCGGGGAGCTGTTTTTT; CDR3aa: CASSPDRGNTGELFF
j_gene: TRBJ2-3; v_gene: TRBV7-2; abundance: -; d_gene: -; CDR3nt: TGTGCCAGCAGCAGAGTCGGGGTGTCATCAGATACGCAGTATTTT; CDR3aa: CASSRVGVSSDTQYF
j_gene: TRBJ2-2; v_gene: TRBV5-4; abundance: -; d_gene: -; CDR3nt: TGTGCCAGCAGCTGGGGGGTGGATTCGACCGGGGAGCTGTTTTTT; CDR3aa: CASSWGVDSTGELFF
j_gene: TRBJ2-7; v_gene: TRBV7-6; abundance: once; d_gene: -; CDR3nt: TGTGCCAGCAGCTATGGCCGGGGTTTGGAGGAGCAGTACTTC; CDR3aa: CASSYGRGLEEQYF
j_gene: TRBJ2-7; v_gene: TRBV19; abundance: -; d_gene: TRBD2; CDR3nt: TGTGCCAGTAGTATAAGAACTAGCGGGAGGGATAGCGAGCAGTACTTC; CDR3aa: CASSIRTSGRDSEQYF
j_gene: TRBJ2-5; v_gene: TRBV6-1; abundance: -; d_gene: -; CDR3nt: TGTGCCAGCGGCGCCGGGATCCAGGAGACCCAGTACTTC; CDR3aa: CASGAGIQETQYF
j_gene: TRBJ2-1; v_gene: TRBV11-2; abundance: -; d_gene: -; CDR3nt: TGTGCCAGCAGCTTAGAGCCCGGGAGAACCTACAATGAGCAGTTCTTC; CDR3aa: CASSLEPGRTYNEQFF
j_gene: TRBJ1-2; v_gene: TRBV29-1; abundance: -; d_gene: TRBD1; CDR3nt: TGCAGCGCTGGACAGGGGGCGGGGGGCTACACCTTC; CDR3aa: CSAGQGAGGYTF
j_gene: TRBJ1-1; v_gene: TRBV7-9; abundance: -; d_gene: -; CDR3nt: TGTTCCAGCAGCCTTACAGGGATCACTGAAGCTTTCTTT; CDR3aa: CSSSLTGITEAFF
j_gene: TRBJ1-1; v_gene: TRBV27; abundance: -; d_gene: -; CDR3nt: TGTGCCAGCAGTCTGGTATCCAGTCGAACTGAAGCTTTCTTT; CDR3aa: CASSLVSSRTEAFF
j_gene: TRBJ2-7; v_gene: TRBV5-4; abundance: -; d_gene: -; CDR3nt: TGTGCCAGCAGCTTTGGGGGCAGCGGGGTTTCCTACGAGCAGTACTTC; CDR3aa: CASSFGGSGVSYEQYF